Reported below is one T cell receptor beta chain. Its antigen is unidentified. This sample was included in a study of CD8 T cells in ankylosing spondylitis. Study findings and constraints: According to the report, clones linked to the disease were significantly enriched in matched synovial fluid samples taken from ankylosing spondylitis patients. Characteristic of ankylosing spondylitis blood, it appeared, was a TCR beta motif comprising several highly homologous variants.

The V gene's germline CDR1 is DFQATT and CDR2 SNEGSKA (reference sequence). The V gene end was trimmed by 2 bases and the J gene end by 7 bases; junction bases not matched to a gene: 5. This CDR3 spans 15 amino acids. Researchers built TCR beta libraries using quantitative 5'-RACE with molecular barcodes. A single record per CDR3 protein comes from TCRdb applying MiXCR to the 5' RACE reads. The repertoire holds about 130,000 distinct CDR3 sequences, with about a tenth as singletons. The rearrangement joins TRBV20-1 to TRBJ2-1; 13 bases line up with TRBD2. The sequencing input was blood, either unsorted or a sorted T cell fraction (not recorded which). This TCR came from a male donor with ankylosing spondylitis or in good health (not recorded which). CDR3 nucleotides: TGCAGTGCTAGACCCTGGACTAGCGGGAGAAATGAGCAGTTCTTC. Its protein is CSARPWTSGRNEQFF.